This T cell receptor (beta chain) emerged from a study of PD-1 blockade in classical Hodgkin lymphoma. Germline CDR1 SGHRS, CDR2 YFSETQ. The CDR3 loop spans 12 amino acids. Trimming stripped 7 bases from V and 3 bases from J, with 10 bases between. Time point indicated: cycle 4 day 1 (C4D1), after about 6 weeks of nivolumab. All patients experienced relapse after autologous stem cell transplantation, and brentuximab vedotin exposure was variable. CD4+ T cells were purified from thawed PBMCs by negative selection. The method was immunoSEQ multiplex PCR; TCRdb's version includes in-frame clones alone and lacks a portion of them. The table records about 30,000 clones, about four fifths of them present only once.

The chain joins TRBV5-1 to TRBJ1-1, with D tentatively TRBD1 (5 bases). This clonotype was sampled from a human donor with classical Hodgkin lymphoma. Material: CD4+ T cells from blood, obtained before the fourth cycle of nivolumab. CDR3 loop: CASGQGDTEAFF. Here the CDR3 DNA reads TGCGCCAGCGGGCAGGGAGACACTGAAGCTTTCTTT. Drawing the rest from reference TRBV5-1 and TRBJ1-1, the complete variable domain is KAGVTQTPRYLIKTRGQQVTLSCSPISGHRSVSWYQQTPGQGLQFLFEYFSETQRNKGNFPGRFSGRQFSNSRSEMNVSTLELGDSALYLCASGQGDTEAFFGQGTRLTVV.